This entry is about one TCR beta chain. Its matching antigen is unknown. The data were obtained in a study of T cell repertoires in cytomegalovirus infection. TCRdb used MiXCR to reprocess the reads, holding one entry per CDR3 protein. Of nearly 700,000 distinct CDR3 sequences in the sample, about 30% were seen once. This CDR3 has 13 amino acids. Germline loops: CDR1 DFQATT, CDR2 SNEGSKA (reference sequence). V was clipped by 6 bases and J by 3 bases, with 14 bases between them. The sequencing here drew on cultured PBMCs, taken from culture after CMV antigen stimulation. The source is a human donor in good health (CMV status not recorded). Some clones in this sample may be carry-over from other donors' samples. V gene TRBV20-1 combines with J gene TRBJ1-2; perhaps TRBD1 as D (5 bases). The CDR3 DNA follows: TGCAGTGCCCCCCTCGGAGGGGACTATGGCTACACCTTC. Residues: CSAPLGGDYGYTF.